This TCR beta chain was recovered during a study of blood T cell repertoires in COVID-19. Trimming removed 5 bases from V and 8 bases from J, with 9 bases in between. Germline V CDR1 and CDR2: MDHEN, SYDVKM. The CDR3 runs 11 residues. The repertoire was sequenced with immunoSEQ multiplex PCR; TCRdb's copy has only in-frame clones and lacks some. Counted here are approximately 190,000 clones, around 83% occurring once; the ten biggest clones make up about 6%. The sample was peripheral blood. The receptor comes from a woman aged 40 to 50 with acute or convalescent COVID-19. The rearrangement joins TRBV28 to TRBJ1-2; no definite D call. CDR3 in DNA: TGTGCCAGCAGTCGGGCGGGGGGCTACACCTTC. This gives the protein CASSRAGGYTF.